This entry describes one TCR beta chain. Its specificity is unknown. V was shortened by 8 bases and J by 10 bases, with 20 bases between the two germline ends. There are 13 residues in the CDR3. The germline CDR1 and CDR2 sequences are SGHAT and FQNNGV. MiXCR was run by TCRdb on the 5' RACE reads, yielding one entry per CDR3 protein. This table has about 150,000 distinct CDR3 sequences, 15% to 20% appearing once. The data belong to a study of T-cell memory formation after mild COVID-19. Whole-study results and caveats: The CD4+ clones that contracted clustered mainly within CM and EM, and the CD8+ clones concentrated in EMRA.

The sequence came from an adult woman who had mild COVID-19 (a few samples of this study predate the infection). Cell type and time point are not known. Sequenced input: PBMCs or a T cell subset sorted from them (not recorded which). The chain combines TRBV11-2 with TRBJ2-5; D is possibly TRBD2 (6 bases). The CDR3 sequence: CASSRIRLEGQYF. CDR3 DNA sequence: TGTGCCAGCTCCCGGATTCGGCTGGAGGGCCAGTACTTC.